This T cell receptor beta chain is from a study of blood T cell repertoires in COVID-19. In the study overall: From the United States, Italy and Spain came samples of acute and convalescent COVID-19. T cells, B-cell-depleted T cells, or PBMCs supplied cDNA or gDNA.

In the original analysis: Researchers report that nucleated cell counts were estimated from reference gene primer amplification. Profiled with immunoSEQ multiplex PCR; TCRdb holds only in-frame clones, not every one. The D gene and trimming were derived from the DNA, and the V and J assignments and clone size from that table. Here the sample spans some 220,000 clones, 84% being singletons. The J segment lost 0 bases and the V segment lost 8 bases, leaving 16 bases of the junction unmatched. The germline CDR1 and CDR2 sequences are KGHSH and LQKENI. The CDR3 covers 20 residues. The chain employs TRBV18 and TRBJ2-1; 13 bases line up with TRBD2. Sample: peripheral blood. The TCR was taken from a man aged 45-65 years with acute or convalescent COVID-19. The CDR3 coding sequence is TGTGCCAGCACCGACAGGGCTCCGGGACTAGCGGGGAGCTCCTACAATGAGCAGTTCTTC. Its protein is CASTDRAPGLAGSSYNEQFF.